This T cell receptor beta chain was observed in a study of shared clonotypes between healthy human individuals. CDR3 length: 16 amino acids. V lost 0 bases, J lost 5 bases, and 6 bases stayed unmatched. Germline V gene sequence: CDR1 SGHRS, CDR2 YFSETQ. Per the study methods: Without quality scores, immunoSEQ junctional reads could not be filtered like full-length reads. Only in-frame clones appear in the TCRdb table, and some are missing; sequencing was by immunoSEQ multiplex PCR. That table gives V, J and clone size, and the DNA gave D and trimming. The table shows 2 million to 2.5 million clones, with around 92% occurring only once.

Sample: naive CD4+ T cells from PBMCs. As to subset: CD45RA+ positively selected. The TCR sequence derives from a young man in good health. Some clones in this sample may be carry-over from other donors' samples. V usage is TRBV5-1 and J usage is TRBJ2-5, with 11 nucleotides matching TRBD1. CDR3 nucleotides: TGCGCCAGCAGCTTGGTTGGACAGGGGGCTTGGGAGACCCAGTACTTC. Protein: CASSLVGQGAWETQYF.